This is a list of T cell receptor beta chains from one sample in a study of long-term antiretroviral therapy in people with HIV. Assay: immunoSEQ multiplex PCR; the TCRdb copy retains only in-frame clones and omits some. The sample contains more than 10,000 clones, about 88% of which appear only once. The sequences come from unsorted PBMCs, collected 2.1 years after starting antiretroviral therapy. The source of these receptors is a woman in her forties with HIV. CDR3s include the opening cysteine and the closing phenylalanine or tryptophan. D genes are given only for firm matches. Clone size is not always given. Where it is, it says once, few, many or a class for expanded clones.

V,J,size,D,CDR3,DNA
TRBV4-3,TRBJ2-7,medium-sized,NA,CASSQGQGPTYEQYF,TGCGCCAGCAGCCAAGGGCAGGGCCCCACCTACGAGCAGTACTTC
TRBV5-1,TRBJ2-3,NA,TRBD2,CASRLAGVSTDTQYF,TGCGCCAGCAGACTAGCGGGGGTTAGCACAGATACGCAGTATTTT
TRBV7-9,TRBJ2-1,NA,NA,CASSPTGQSYNEQFF,TGTGCCAGCAGTCCGACGGGACAATCCTACAATGAGCAGTTCTTC
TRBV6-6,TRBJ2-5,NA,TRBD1,CASRTGGVETQYF,TGTGCCAGCAGGACAGGGGGCGTGGAGACCCAGTACTTC
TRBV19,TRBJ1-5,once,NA,CASSFQGRRSNQPQHF,TGTGCCAGTAGTTTCCAGGGCCGGCGGAGCAATCAGCCCCAGCATTTT
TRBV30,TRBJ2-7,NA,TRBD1,CASSGQGYEQYF,TGTGCCTCCAGCGGACAGGGCTACGAGCAGTACTTC
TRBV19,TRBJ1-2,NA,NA,CASTPQGSGNYGYTF,TGTGCCAGTACCCCCCAGGGGTCGGGCAACTATGGCTACACCTTC
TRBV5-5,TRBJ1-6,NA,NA,CASSLGGGGNSPLHF,TGTGCCAGCAGCTTGGGAGGGGGAGGTAATTCACCCCTCCACTTT
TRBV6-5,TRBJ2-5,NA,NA,CASSYAGTSQETQYF,TGTGCCAGCAGTTACGCGGGGACTTCCCAAGAGACCCAGTACTTC
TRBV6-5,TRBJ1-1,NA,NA,CASSYLGSEAFF,TGTGCCAGCAGTTACCTCGGTTCTGAAGCTTTCTTT
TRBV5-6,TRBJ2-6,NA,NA,CASSQGFSGANVLTF,TGTGCCAGCAGCCAGGGCTTCTCTGGGGCCAACGTCCTGACTTTC
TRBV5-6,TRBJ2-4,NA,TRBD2,CASSGGGNIQYF,TGTGCCAGCAGCGGGGGAGGGAACATTCAGTACTTC
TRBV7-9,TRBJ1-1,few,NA,CASSPQGVNTEAFF,TGTGCCAGCAGCCCACAGGGAGTAAACACTGAAGCTTTCTTT
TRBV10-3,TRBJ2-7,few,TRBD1,CAITGDSSYEQYF,TGTGCCATCACCGGGGACAGCTCCTACGAGCAGTACTTC
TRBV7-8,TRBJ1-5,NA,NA,CASSSRTFQSNQPQHF,TGTGCCAGCAGCTCACGGACGTTCCAATCCAATCAGCCCCAGCATTTT
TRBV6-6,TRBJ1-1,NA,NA,CASSYSGGTTEAFF,TGTGCCAGCAGTTACTCCGGGGGTACCACTGAAGCTTTCTTT
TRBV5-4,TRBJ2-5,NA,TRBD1,CASSLGQGPQETQYF,TGTGCCAGCAGCCTAGGACAGGGACCCCAAGAGACCCAGTACTTC
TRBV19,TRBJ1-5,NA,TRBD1,CASSIQQTGPIDNQPQHF,TGTGCCAGTAGTATTCAACAGACAGGGCCTATTGACAATCAGCCCCAGCATTTT
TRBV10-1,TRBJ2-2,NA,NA,CASRGSLNTGELFF,TGCGCCAGCCGGGGGAGTCTAAACACCGGGGAGCTGTTTTTT
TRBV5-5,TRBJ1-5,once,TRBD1,CASSLGQGLYSNQPQHF,TGTGCCAGCAGCCTCGGACAGGGACTTTATAGCAATCAGCCCCAGCATTTT
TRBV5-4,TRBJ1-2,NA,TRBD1,CASSLGRQGPHGYTF,TGTGCCAGCAGCTTGGGTCGACAGGGACCGCATGGCTACACCTTC
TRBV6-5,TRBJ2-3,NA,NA,CASSYSRGTDTQYF,TGTGCCAGCAGTTACTCGAGAGGCACAGATACGCAGTATTTT
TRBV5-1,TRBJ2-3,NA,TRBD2,CASSLMGLVADTQYF,TGCGCCAGCAGCTTGATGGGACTAGTGGCAGATACGCAGTATTTT
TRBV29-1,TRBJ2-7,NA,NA,CSVGGTTTTEQYF,TGCAGCGTTGGGGGCACCACAACTACAGAGCAGTACTTC
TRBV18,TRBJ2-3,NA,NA,CASSDRSGTDTQYF,TGTGCCAGCTCAGACAGATCAGGCACAGATACGCAGTATTTT
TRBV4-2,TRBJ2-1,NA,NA,CASSQGGQLSGNEQFF,TGTGCCAGCAGCCAGGGGGGACAGTTGTCCGGCAATGAGCAGTTCTTC
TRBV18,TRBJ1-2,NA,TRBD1,CASSPPGAGQASNYGYTF,TGTGCCAGCTCACCGCCGGGCGCGGGACAGGCCTCTAACTATGGCTACACCTTC
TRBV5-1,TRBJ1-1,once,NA,CASSLVAGRNTEAFF,TGCGCCAGCAGCTTGGTGGCAGGCAGGAACACTGAAGCTTTCTTT
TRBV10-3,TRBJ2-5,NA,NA,CAISENVAPGTQYF,TGTGCCATCAGTGAGAATGTAGCGCCTGGGACCCAGTACTTC
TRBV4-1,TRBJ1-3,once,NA,CASSQDDKAAAHF,TGCGCCAGCAGCCAAGATGACAAGGCAGCGGCCCATTTT
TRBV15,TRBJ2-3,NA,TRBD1,CATSRMGQGNTDTQYF,TGTGCCACCAGCAGGATGGGACAGGGGAACACAGATACGCAGTATTTT
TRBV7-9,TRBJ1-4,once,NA,CASSLMSQNEKLFF,TGTGCCAGCAGCTTGATGAGCCAAAATGAAAAACTGTTTTTT
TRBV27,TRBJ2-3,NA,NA,CASSLFLDSPDTQYF,TGTGCCAGCAGTTTATTCCTGGACAGCCCTGATACGCAGTATTTT
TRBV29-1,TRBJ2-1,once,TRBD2,CSATRSSGGTEGRFF,TGCAGCGCAACTCGATCTAGCGGGGGGACAGAAGGTAGATTCTTC
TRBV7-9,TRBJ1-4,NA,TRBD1,CASSPTGEREKLFF,TGTGCCAGCAGCCCGACAGGGGAACGGGAAAAACTGTTTTTT
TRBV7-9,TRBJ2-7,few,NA,CASSQGGGPYEQYF,TGTGCCAGCAGCCAAGGAGGGGGCCCCTACGAGCAGTACTTC
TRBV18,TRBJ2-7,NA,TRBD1,CASSPDYLTGSSYEQYF,TGTGCCAGCTCACCGGATTATCTGACAGGGAGCTCCTACGAGCAGTACTTC
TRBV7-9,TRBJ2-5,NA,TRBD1,CASSPGQGSLTQYF,TGTGCCAGCAGTCCCGGACAGGGGTCGTTGACCCAGTACTTC
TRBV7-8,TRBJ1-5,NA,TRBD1,CASSLQGATNQPQHF,TGTGCCAGCAGCCTACAGGGGGCTACCAATCAGCCCCAGCATTTT
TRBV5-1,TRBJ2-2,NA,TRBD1,CASSTRTGSAGELFF,TGCGCCAGCAGCACGCGGACAGGGAGTGCCGGGGAGCTGTTTTTT
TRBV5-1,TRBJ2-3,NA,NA,CASSLSSGRTDTQYF,TGCGCCAGCAGCTTGTCGTCAGGGAGAACAGATACGCAGTATTTT
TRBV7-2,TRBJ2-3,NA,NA,CASSLVGGQDTQYF,TGTGCCAGCAGCTTAGTGGGGGGGCAAGATACGCAGTATTTT
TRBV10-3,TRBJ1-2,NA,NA,CAITGLVGNNGYTF,TGTGCCATCACAGGACTGGTGGGAAATAATGGCTACACCTTC
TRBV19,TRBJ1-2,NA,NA,CASSVGDSNYGYTF,TGTGCCAGTAGCGTCGGGGATTCTAACTATGGCTACACCTTC
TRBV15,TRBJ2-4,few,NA,CATSRAPSENIQYF,TGTGCCACCAGCAGAGCCCCTTCTGAAAACATTCAGTACTTC
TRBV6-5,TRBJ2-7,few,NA,CASSYSREAVYEQYF,TGTGCCAGCAGTTACTCGAGAGAGGCCGTCTACGAGCAGTACTTC
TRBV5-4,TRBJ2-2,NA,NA,CASSPTRTFRTGELFF,TGTGCCAGCAGCCCCACCAGGACCTTTAGGACCGGGGAGCTGTTTTTT
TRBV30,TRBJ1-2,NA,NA,CAWNQGLRIYGYTF,TGTGCCTGGAACCAGGGGCTACGGATCTATGGCTACACCTTC
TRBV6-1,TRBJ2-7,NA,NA,CASSETYEQYF,TGTGCCAGCAGTGAGACCTACGAGCAGTACTTC
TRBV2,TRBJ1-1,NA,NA,CASSFRVGPEAFF,TGTGCCAGCAGTTTCCGGGTCGGCCCTGAAGCTTTCTTT
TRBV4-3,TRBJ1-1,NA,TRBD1,CASSRGRGSTEAFF,TGCGCCAGCAGCAGGGGGCGCGGAAGCACTGAAGCTTTCTTT
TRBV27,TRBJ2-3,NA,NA,CASSLRGTNTDTQYF,TGTGCCAGCAGTTTAAGGGGAACTAACACAGATACGCAGTATTTT
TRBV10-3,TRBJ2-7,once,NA,CAISESRGLLEQYF,TGTGCCATCAGTGAGTCGAGGGGTTTGCTCGAGCAGTACTTC
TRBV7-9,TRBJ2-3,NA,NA,CASSLIAIADTQYF,TGTGCCAGCAGCTTAATTGCAATCGCAGATACGCAGTATTTT
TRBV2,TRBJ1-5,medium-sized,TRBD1,CASSDGTGTGPTNSNQPQHF,TGTGCCAGCAGTGACGGGACTGGGACAGGACCCACGAATAGCAATCAGCCCCAGCATTTT